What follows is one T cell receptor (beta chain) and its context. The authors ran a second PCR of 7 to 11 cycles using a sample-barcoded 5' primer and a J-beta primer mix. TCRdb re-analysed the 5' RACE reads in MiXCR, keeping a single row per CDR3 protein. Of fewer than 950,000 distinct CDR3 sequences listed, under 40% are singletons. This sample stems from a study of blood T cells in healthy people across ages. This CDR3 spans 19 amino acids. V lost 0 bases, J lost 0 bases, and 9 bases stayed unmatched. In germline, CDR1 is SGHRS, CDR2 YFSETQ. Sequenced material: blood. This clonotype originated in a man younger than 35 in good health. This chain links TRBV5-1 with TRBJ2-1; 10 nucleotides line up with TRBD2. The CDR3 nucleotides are TGCGCCAGCAGCTTGGCCTCTAGCGGGGGAAACCCCTCCTACAATGAGCAGTTCTTC. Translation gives CASSLASSGGNPSYNEQFF.